A single sample gave rise to the 29 T cell receptor beta chains below, sequenced in a study of blood T cell repertoires in COVID-19. Produced via immunoSEQ multiplex PCR; TCRdb's table is partial and in-frame only. This repertoire shows 100,000 to 150,000 clones, around four fifths found once; its top ten account for around 5.6%. The sample consisted of peripheral blood. The receptors derive from a man older than 75 with active or convalescent COVID-19.

This sequence joins TRBV18 and TRBJ2-7, with a tentative D call TRBD1 (6 bases). Germline assignment: CDR1 KGHSH and CDR2 LQKENI. V was pared by 5 bases and J by 2 bases, with 13 bases between. The CDR3 spans 14 residues. The CDR3 DNA is TGTGCCAGCTCATACGGACAGAGGGCCTACGAGCAGTACTTC. As protein: CASSYGQRAYEQYF.

This chain joins TRBV4-1 and TRBJ2-1; D unclear. V lost 1 base to trimming and J lost 7 bases, with 2 bases between them. This CDR3 has 11 residues. Germline assignment: CDR1 MGHRA and CDR2 YSYEKL. The CDR3 DNA reads as TGCGCCAGCAGCCAAGCGAATGAGCAGTTCTTC. This encodes CASSQANEQFF.

This clone was recorded a few times. The chain is built from TRBV2 and TRBJ2-1; 14 bases fit TRBD2. The CDR3 covers 19 residues. The ends lost 6 bases at V and 0 bases at J; junction bases unmatched: 10. Germline CDR1 and CDR2: SNHLY and FYNNEI. CDR3 protein: CASRGRLAGGTSSYNEQFF. The CDR3 DNA reads as TGTGCCAGCAGAGGGCGACTAGCGGGGGGGACCAGCTCCTACAATGAGCAGTTCTTC.

The rearrangement joins TRBV3-1 (or the pseudogene TRBV3-2) to TRBJ1-1; the match to TRBD1 covers 9 bases. The CDR3 runs to 15 residues. CDR1 is LGHDT, CDR2 YNNKEL, per germline (reference sequence). V lost 4 bases and J lost 2; bases outside the gene matches: 5. The CDR3 sequence is CASSRDRGGNTEAFF. The CDR3 DNA reads as TGTGCCAGCAGCCGTGACAGGGGGGGTAACACTGAAGCTTTCTTT.

The J gene is TRBJ2-7, the V gene TRBV10-3; the match to TRBD1 covers 8 bases. The germline CDR1 and CDR2 sequences are ENHRY and SYGVKD. This CDR3 spans 14 amino acids. J lost 2 bases, V lost 2 bases, and 2 bases had no gene match. CDR3 coding DNA: TGTGCCATCAGTGAGGACAGGGGAACCTACGAGCAGTACTTC. Translating gives CAISEDRGTYEQYF.

V usage is TRBV5-1 and J usage is TRBJ1-4, with 9 nucleotides matching TRBD1. The J segment lost 6 bases and the V segment lost 2 bases, leaving 5 bases of the junction unmatched. This CDR3 spans 15 amino acids. The germline gives CDR1 SGHRS, CDR2 YFSETQ. The CDR3 DNA reads as TGCGCCAGCAGCTTACTACAGGGGGCGTATGAAAAACTGTTTTTT. Translating it yields CASSLLQGAYEKLFF.

This clone was observed once. V and J are TRBV29-1 and TRBJ2-3, with 8 bases matching TRBD1. The J segment lost 4 bases and the V segment lost 8 bases, leaving 8 bases of the junction unmatched. Germline-derived CDR1 and CDR2 are SQVTM and ANQGSEA. The CDR3 runs to 13 residues. The CDR3 here is CSTGQGAADTQYF. CDR3 in DNA: TGCAGCACTGGACAGGGAGCGGCAGATACGCAGTATTTT.

The chain joins TRBV7-2 to TRBJ1-2; TRBD1 matches at 8 bases. Per germline, CDR1 SGHTA and CDR2 FQGNSA. With 2 bases clipped from V and 5 bases from J, the junction kept 7 bases outside the gene matches. This CDR3 region has 15 residues. The CDR3 spells CASSLTGQGGYGYTF. DNA of the CDR3: TGTGCCAGCAGCTTAACCGGACAGGGAGGATATGGCTACACCTTC.

The chain combines TRBV12-5 with TRBJ2-1; 9 bases fit TRBD2. The germline gives CDR1 LGHNT, CDR2 FRNRAP. V was pared by 4 bases and J by 3 bases, with 7 bases of the junction left unmatched. CDR3 size: 16 residues. CDR3 sequence: CASGSQGAGGYNEQFF. DNA of the CDR3: TGTGCTAGTGGTTCCCAAGGAGCGGGGGGCTACAATGAGCAGTTCTTC. Filled out from reference TRBV12-5 and TRBJ2-1, the complete variable domain reads DARVTQTPRHKVTEMGQEVTMRCQPILGHNTVFWYRQTMMQGLELLAYFRNRAPLDDSGMPKDRFSAEMPDATLATLKIQPSEPRDSAVYFCASGSQGAGGYNEQFFGPGTRLTVL.

The gene calls are TRBV5-1 and TRBJ2-7, with D possibly TRBD1 on 5 matching bases. The CDR3 is made up of 13 amino acids. CDR1 SGHRS and CDR2 YFSETQ come from the germline V gene. Trimming shortened V by 4 bases and J by 3 bases, and 11 bases separated the two germline ends. Written as DNA, the CDR3 is TGCGCCAGCAGCCTCCAGGACAACTACGAGCAGTACTTC. Its translation is CASSLQDNYEQYF.

The V call is TRBV7-2, the J call TRBJ2-7, with D perhaps matching TRBD1 (5 bases). CDR1 and CDR2 from the germline V gene are SGHTA and FQGNSA. CDR3 length: 13 residues. V was shortened by 9 bases and J by 0 bases, with 12 bases between the two germline ends. The CDR3 DNA reads as TGTGCCAGTCGCGGACACGGCTCCTACGAGCAGTACTTC. Translated: CASRGHGSYEQYF.

This chain connects TRBV4-3 to TRBJ1-4; D unresolved. The germline CDR1 and CDR2 sequences are LGHNA and YSLEER. The CDR3 runs 15 residues. With 4 bases removed from V and 4 bases from J, the gap between germline ends came to 13 bases. CDR3 region: CASSPTQEVNEKLFF. The CDR3 DNA reads TGCGCCAGCAGCCCAACCCAGGAGGTTAATGAAAAACTGTTTTTT.

The chain has TRBV5-4 and TRBJ2-5; a weak D match, TRBD1 (5 bases). This CDR3 is 15 amino acids long. Germline-derived CDR1 and CDR2 are SGHNT and YYREEE (reference sequence). Trimming left V 2 bases short and J 5 bases short, with 16 bases between. The CDR3 coding sequence is TGTGCCAGCAGCTTCGAGCAGGGAATTGGTGAGACCCAGTACTTC. This translates into CASSFEQGIGETQYF. Filled out from reference TRBV5-4 and TRBJ2-5, the complete variable domain reads ETGVTQSPTHLIKTRGQQVTLRCSSQSGHNTVSWYQQALGQGPQFIFQYYREEENGRGNFPPRFSGLQFPNYSSELNVNALELDDSALYLCASSFEQGIGETQYFGPGTRLLVL.

The rearrangement joins TRBV6-6 to TRBJ1-4; D call uncertain. Trimming took off 2 bases at V and 1 base at J, with 5 bases between the two ends. Per germline, CDR1 MNHNY and CDR2 SVGAGI (reference sequence). This CDR3 has 14 residues. The CDR3 DNA sequence: TGTGCCAGCAGTTACCCAGAAACTAATGAAAAACTGTTTTTT. The encoded protein is CASSYPETNEKLFF.

The rearrangement joins TRBV4-2 to TRBJ1-3; D remains ambiguous. Germline values: CDR1 LGHNA, CDR2 YNFKEQ. V was cut by 0 bases and J by 4 bases, with 7 bases left in between. CDR3 length: 14 amino acids. In DNA form, the CDR3 reads TGTGCCAGCAGCCAAGATGGAGGGGGAAACACCATATATTTT. Encoded protein: CASSQDGGGNTIYF.

The chain is built from TRBV7-2 and TRBJ2-1; 7 nucleotides agree with TRBD1. Germline CDR1 SGHTA, CDR2 FQGNSA. The CDR3 covers 15 residues. The V gene end was trimmed by 1 base and the J gene end by 5 bases; junction bases not matched to a gene: 5. CDR3 coding DNA: TGTGCCAGCAGCTTAGACAGGGGTTCTCACAATGAGCAGTTCTTC. It is translated as CASSLDRGSHNEQFF.

V is TRBV6-5 and J is TRBJ1-1; 8 bases agree with TRBD1. V shed 8 bases, J shed 0 bases, and the junction held 5 bases outside the gene matches. The germline gives CDR1 MNHEY, CDR2 SVGAGI. The CDR3 is 14 residues long. DNA of the CDR3: TGTGCCAGCGGAAGGACAGGGATGAACACTGAAGCTTTCTTT. Translating it yields CASGRTGMNTEAFF.

V is TRBV27 and J is TRBJ1-2; a weak D match, TRBD1 (6 bases). This CDR3 region has 15 residues. CDR1 is MNHEY and CDR2 is SMNVEV in the germline V gene (reference sequence). Trimming left V 6 bases short and J 4 bases short, with 18 bases between. The CDR3, as DNA: TGTGCCAGCAGCAGAGTGGACAGAAATTTCTATGGCTACACCTTC. Amino acid sequence: CASSRVDRNFYGYTF.

The chain has TRBV6-4 and TRBJ2-3; tentatively, D is TRBD2 (6 bases). The germline V and J ends were trimmed by 0 bases and 8 bases, with 12 bases remaining between them. Germline lookup yields CDR1 MRHNA and CDR2 SNTAGT. There are 14 residues in the CDR3. The CDR3 spells CASSDSGGVGTQYF. For the CDR3, the DNA is TGTGCCAGCAGTGACTCCGGCGGGGTCGGTACGCAGTATTTT.

In this sample, this clone is medium-sized. The chain has TRBV5-8 and TRBJ2-3; a weak D match, TRBD2 (6 bases). Germline-derived CDR1 and CDR2 are SGHTS and YDEGEE. V lost 4 bases, J lost 2 bases, and 11 bases lay in between. The CDR3 sequence is 14 residues long. The CDR3 loop is CASSRGLSTDTQYF. Here the CDR3 DNA reads TGTGCCAGCAGCCGGGGACTTTCCACAGATACGCAGTATTTT.

The V call is TRBV5-1, the J call TRBJ1-4; TRBD1 might be the D (6 bases). Trimming took 4 bases from V and 8 from J, leaving 18 bases between them. CDR1 SGHRS and CDR2 YFSETQ come from the germline V gene. This CDR3 comprises 15 residues. CDR3 residues: CASSPSGGQEEKLFF. DNA of the CDR3: TGCGCCAGCAGCCCGTCCGGGGGGCAAGAAGAAAAACTGTTTTTT.

CDR3 loop: CASSRNAGGETQYF. The CDR3 nucleotides are TGTGCCAGCAGCCGCAACGCGGGGGGTGAGACCCAGTACTTC. The J gene is TRBJ2-5, the V gene TRBV7-2; TRBD2 matches 8 bases. The CDR3 extends over 14 amino acids. The junction had 7 bases not matched to a gene; V was cut back by 5 bases and J by 5 bases. From germline, CDR1 is SGHTA and CDR2 FQGNSA.

The rearrangement uses TRBV14 and TRBJ2-2; no definite D call. V was pared by 8 bases and J by 7 bases, with 20 bases between. The CDR3 is 15 amino acids. Germline lookup yields CDR1 SGHDN and CDR2 FVKESK. The CDR3 loop is CASSRVAGPLGELFF. As DNA, the CDR3 is TGTGCCAGCTCCCGGGTAGCCGGCCCTCTCGGGGAGCTGTTTTTT.

V usage is TRBV11-2 and J usage is TRBJ1-2; 7 nucleotides agree with TRBD1. In germline, CDR1 is SGHAT, CDR2 FQNNGV. The CDR3 covers 15 residues. Trimming removed 6 bases from V and 1 base from J; junction bases left unmatched: 8. The CDR3 nucleotides read TGTGCCAGCAGTTTCGGGACAGTTTTTAACTATGGCTACACCTTC. Translation: CASSFGTVFNYGYTF.

About this clone: Other DNA sequences within the sample encode an identical CDR3. J is TRBJ2-1 and V is TRBV5-1, with 7 nucleotides matching TRBD2. V lost 0 bases, J lost 0 bases, and 3 bases stayed unmatched. CDR1 SGHRS and CDR2 YFSETQ come from the germline V gene. The CDR3 consists of 16 residues. In DNA, the CDR3 is TGCGCCAGCAGCTTGGCCGGGGGGAGCTCCTACAATGAGCAGTTCTTC. This codes for CASSLAGGSSYNEQFF.

The chain combines TRBV5-1 with TRBJ2-7; 9 bases fit TRBD1. Trimming at V came to 4 bases and at J to 4 bases, leaving 6 bases not matched to a gene. CDR1 and CDR2 from the germline V gene are SGHRS and YFSETQ. The length of the CDR3 is 14 residues. The CDR3 loop reads CASSLGTGLYEQYF. The CDR3 region has the DNA TGCGCCAGCAGCCTCGGGACAGGGCTGTACGAGCAGTACTTC. Variable domain in full (rest from reference TRBV5-1 and TRBJ2-7): KAGVTQTPRYLIKTRGQQVTLSCSPISGHRSVSWYQQTPGQGLQFLFEYFSETQRNKGNFPGRFSGRQFSNSRSEMNVSTLELGDSALYLCASSLGTGLYEQYFGPGTRLTVT.

The V gene is TRBV7-3, the J gene TRBJ2-1; 12 bases map to TRBD2. Trimming took 8 bases from V and 8 from J; bases not matched to a gene: 7. Germline loops: CDR1 SGHTA, CDR2 FQGTGA. This CDR3 region has 14 residues. CDR3 amino acids: CASQASGGADEQFF. The CDR3 nucleotides read TGTGCCAGCCAGGCTAGCGGGGGGGCGGATGAGCAGTTCTTC.

The chain combines TRBV10-3 with TRBJ2-1; tentatively, D is TRBD1 (6 bases). The CDR3 covers 16 residues. Between the trimmed V and J ends, which lost 4 bases and 4 bases, there was a span of 17 bases. Germline V gene lookup returns CDR1 ENHRY and CDR2 SYGVKD. The CDR3 loop reads CAISGRTAFGYNEQFF. CDR3 in DNA: TGTGCCATCAGTGGCAGGACAGCCTTTGGGTACAATGAGCAGTTCTTC.

This chain joins TRBV29-1 and TRBJ2-7, with D maybe TRBD2 (6 bases). The germline V and J ends were trimmed by 8 bases and 4 bases, with 18 bases remaining between them. Germline CDR1 and CDR2: SQVTM and ANQGSEA. The CDR3 covers 13 residues. CDR3 residues: CSPGHAGRYEQYF. The CDR3 DNA follows: TGCAGCCCCGGACATGCGGGGAGGTACGAGCAGTACTTC.